One and the same sample provided the 30 T cell receptor beta chains below, sequenced in a study of T cell responses to AZD1222 COVID-19 vaccine. Data came from immunoSEQ multiplex PCR; TCRdb stores just in-frame clones and leaves some out. The sample lists some 150,000 clones, around 92% occurring once. The sequencing here drew on peripheral blood, taken 28 days after the second AZD1222 dose. Source of these receptors: an adult who received the AZD1222 COVID-19 vaccine.

The V call is TRBV14, the J call TRBJ1-4; tentatively, D is TRBD1 (6 bases). V was cut by 5 bases and J by 2 bases, with 15 bases left in between. The CDR3 extends over 16 amino acids. The germline V gene encodes CDR1 SGHDN and CDR2 FVKESK. The CDR3 DNA sequence: TGTGCCAGCAGCTTAGGACAGTTGCTCACTAATGAAAAACTGTTTTTT. The encoded protein is CASSLGQLLTNEKLFF.

This clone was seen once. V usage is TRBV7-3 and J usage is TRBJ2-2; TRBD2 aligns across 7 bases. The CDR3 totals 14 residues. Germline CDR1 is SGHTA and CDR2 is FQGTGA. J gave up 4 bases and V 6 bases, and 5 bases lay outside the gene matches. DNA of the CDR3: TGTGCCAGCAGAGCTTCTAGCGGCACCGGGGAGCTGTTTTTT. Its protein product is CASRASSGTGELFF.

The J gene is TRBJ1-1, the V gene TRBV12-3 or TRBV12-4; TRBD1 is a possible D gene (5 bases). The V end lost 6 bases, the J end lost 6 bases, and 14 bases lay between the germline ends. This CDR3 contains 13 residues. CDR3 in DNA: TGTGCCAGCAGCACGACAGTCTCTCCTGAAGCTTTCTTT. This codes for CASSTTVSPEAFF.

This clone appeared once. This chain links TRBV6-6 with TRBJ2-7, with TRBD1 identical over 7 bases. J gave up 7 bases and V 6 bases, and 3 bases lay outside the gene matches. Germline CDR1 and CDR2: MNHNY and SVGAGI (reference sequence). The CDR3 runs to 11 residues. CDR3 sequence (DNA): TGTGCCAGCAGGACAGGGAGAGAGCAGTACTTC. Encoded protein: CASRTGREQYF.

The chain uses TRBV30 and TRBJ2-7; D is perhaps TRBD1 or TRBD2 (6 bases each). From germline, CDR1 is GTSNPN and CDR2 SVGIG (reference sequence). The CDR3 extends over 15 amino acids. The V and J ends lost 0 bases and 5 bases respectively, with 17 bases between them. The CDR3 loop reads CAWSVPPGGLDEQYF. The CDR3 DNA reads TGTGCCTGGAGTGTACCCCCCGGGGGCTTAGACGAGCAGTACTTC.

The chain couples TRBV25-1 to TRBJ2-7; D might be TRBD1 or TRBD2, each matching 5 bases. Germline-derived CDR1 and CDR2 are MGHDK and SYGVNS. The V and J ends lost 1 base and 3 bases respectively, with 10 bases between them. The CDR3 consists of 14 residues. This CDR3 reads CASSESGTVYEQYF. The CDR3 bases are TGTGCCAGCAGTGAATCCGGGACGGTCTACGAGCAGTACTTC.

This chain links TRBV18 with TRBJ2-5, with TRBD2 matching 10 bases. Germline trimming cut 2 bases from V and 7 bases from J; bases unmatched to any gene: 4. The germline V gene has CDR1 KGHSH and CDR2 LQKENI. The length of the CDR3 is 14 residues. This CDR3 reads CASSPAGTSVTQYF. DNA of the CDR3: TGTGCCAGCTCACCAGCCGGGACTAGCGTGACCCAGTACTTC.

Here the CDR3 reads CSVRAFGTGGRSETQYF. In nucleotides, the CDR3 is TGCAGCGTTAGGGCCTTCGGGACAGGGGGTAGGTCAGAGACCCAGTACTTC. This sequence joins TRBV29-1 and TRBJ2-5; 11 bases agree with TRBD1. This CDR3 comprises 17 residues. V lost 5 bases, J lost 4 bases, and 15 bases stayed unmatched. CDR1 SQVTM and CDR2 ANQGSEA come from the germline V gene.

Concerning this clone: The identical CDR3 is also encoded by other nucleotide sequences in the sample. The chain carries TRBV19 and TRBJ1-2; TRBD1 agrees at 7 bases. Unmatched junction bases numbered 10, after V lost 10 bases and J lost 8 bases. The CDR3 loop spans 12 amino acids. Germline CDR1 and CDR2: LNHDA and SQIVND (reference sequence). The DNA of the CDR3 is TGTGCCATCCCGACAGGGCCGGGAGGCTACACCTTC. Protein sequence: CAIPTGPGGYTF.

This chain connects TRBV6-5 to TRBJ2-7, with D perhaps TRBD2 (5 bases). This CDR3 has 14 residues. Trimming left V 5 bases short and J 6 bases short, with 17 bases between. Germline CDR1 is MNHEY and CDR2 is SVGAGI. This CDR3 is CASSPHGMTGEQYF. The CDR3 DNA reads TGTGCCAGCAGTCCCCACGGGATGACTGGCGAGCAGTACTTC.

This chain joins TRBV6-5 and TRBJ2-3; D ambiguous. The CDR3 totals 15 residues. With 0 bases removed from V and 6 bases from J, the gap between germline ends came to 13 bases. Germline CDR1 and CDR2: MNHEY and SVGAGI. As DNA, the CDR3 is TGTGCCAGCAGTTACTCGACCTACTGGTTGGATACGCAGTATTTT. This codes for CASSYSTYWLDTQYF.

In the case of this clone: Germline and junction disagree at one end, which may indicate a read error. The V gene is TRBV6-1, the J gene TRBJ1-4, with a possible D match to TRBD1 (5 bases). CDR1 and CDR2 (germline): MNHNS, SASEGT. CDR3 size: 18 residues. The chain's CDR3 is CASSAQGVYRPGQKKLFF. The CDR3 DNA reads TGTGCCAGCAGTGCCCAAGGAGTATATCGGCCAGGACAAAAAAAGCTGTTTTTT.

CDR3 region: CASSVAGGPRNEQFF. The CDR3 bases are TGTGCCAGCAGTGTAGCGGGAGGACCGAGGAATGAGCAGTTCTTC. V and J are TRBV25-1 and TRBJ2-1, with 10 bases matching TRBD2. The trim removed 4 bases at V and 7 bases at J, leaving 7 bases unmatched. Germline V gene data show CDR1 as MGHDK and CDR2 as SYGVNS. The CDR3 covers 15 residues.

The chain carries TRBV28 and TRBJ1-2, with D tentatively TRBD1 (5 bases). CDR3 length equals 14 residues. V lost 3 bases and J 8 bases, leaving 16 bases between the germline ends. The germline gives CDR1 MDHEN, CDR2 SYDVKM. CDR3 loop: CASSLRQGAGGYTF. In DNA, the CDR3 is TGTGCCAGCAGTTTGCGTCAAGGGGCAGGGGGCTACACCTTC.

The chain recombines TRBV7-3 with TRBJ1-3, with TRBD1 matching over 8 bases. From germline, CDR1 is SGHTA and CDR2 FQGTGA. V shed 2 bases, J shed 4 bases, and the junction held 4 bases outside the gene matches. The CDR3 spans 15 residues. The DNA of the CDR3 is TGTGCCAGCAGCTTAGACAGGGGATCCGGAAACACCATATATTTT. Translating it yields CASSLDRGSGNTIYF. Full variable domain (missing parts from reference TRBV7-3 and TRBJ1-3): GAGVSQTPSNKVTEKGKYVELRCDPISGHTALYWYRQSLGQGPEFLIYFQGTGAADDSGLPNDRFFAVRPEGSVSTLKIQRTERGDSAVYLCASSLDRGSGNTIYFGEGSWLTVV.

A single count supports this clone. The chain joins TRBV15 to TRBJ2-1, with unresolved D. The germline V gene encodes CDR1 LNHNV and CDR2 YYDKDF (reference sequence). Trimming removed 4 bases from V and 0 bases from J, with 7 bases in between. The CDR3 is 14 residues long. CDR3 in DNA: TGTGCCACCAGCACAGCTAGCTCCTACAATGAGCAGTTCTTC. Residues: CATSTASSYNEQFF.

This rearrangement joins TRBV7-9 to TRBJ1-6, with D maybe TRBD1 (6 bases). Trimming took 1 base from V and 10 from J, leaving 14 bases between them. Germline assignment: CDR1 SEHNR and CDR2 FQNEAQ (reference sequence). This CDR3 has 15 residues. CDR3 region: CASSLVGRGGSPLHF. CDR3 nucleotide sequence: TGTGCCAGCAGCTTAGTTGGCAGGGGTGGCTCACCCCTCCACTTT.

The chain links TRBV5-1 to TRBJ1-1; TRBD1 agrees at 9 bases. The CDR3 loop spans 14 amino acids. Unmatched junction bases numbered 6, after V lost 4 bases and J lost 5 bases. CDR1 and CDR2 (germline): SGHRS, YFSETQ. The CDR3 sequence is CASSADRGGTEAFF. The CDR3 nucleotides are TGCGCCAGCAGCGCCGACAGGGGGGGAACTGAAGCTTTCTTT.

The rearrangement links TRBV25-1 to TRBJ2-2; D call uncertain. The CDR3 extends over 13 amino acids. Germline V gene sequence: CDR1 MGHDK, CDR2 SYGVNS. V lost 2 bases to trimming and J lost 6 bases, with 7 bases between them. The DNA of the CDR3 is TGTGCCAGCAGTGAAAGATGGGCCGGGGAGCTGTTTTTT. Its translation is CASSERWAGELFF.

The chain couples TRBV9 to TRBJ1-1, with D possibly TRBD1 on 6 matching bases. There are 14 residues in the CDR3. Germline V lookup: CDR1 SGDLS, CDR2 YYNGEE. The ends were cut back, 7 bases at V and 1 base at J, with 14 bases in the middle. In DNA, the CDR3 is TGTGCCAGCGAGCAGGGGCCGGGGAACACTGAAGCTTTCTTT. Translated, it gives CASEQGPGNTEAFF.

This sequence joins TRBV4-2 and TRBJ1-1; 7 bases align to TRBD1. CDR1 and CDR2 (germline): LGHNA, YNFKEQ. This CDR3 comprises 17 residues. With 1 base clipped from V and 5 bases from J, the junction kept 13 bases outside the gene matches. In DNA form, the CDR3 reads TGTGCCAGCAGCCAAGCAGGGGGTAGGGAAATGAGTACTGAAGCTTTCTTT. It specifies CASSQAGGREMSTEAFF.

This clone was counted a single time. The CDR3 reads CASSLNRGGGNQETQYF. CDR3 coding DNA: TGTGCCAGCAGCTTAAATCGAGGAGGGGGAAACCAAGAGACCCAGTACTTC. The V call is TRBV7-6, the J call TRBJ2-5; D might be TRBD1 or TRBD2, each matching 6 bases. The CDR3 runs to 17 residues. Per germline, CDR1 SGHVS and CDR2 FNYEAQ. V was cut by 2 bases and J by 0 bases, with 16 bases left in between.

This chain's CDR3 is CASSPSMVAGAGEQYF. CDR3 in DNA: TGTGCCAGCTCACCCTCTATGGTAGCGGGAGCGGGAGAGCAGTACTTC. V gene TRBV18 combines with J gene TRBJ2-7, with TRBD2 matching over 9 bases. The CDR3 has 16 amino acids. Germline lookup yields CDR1 KGHSH and CDR2 LQKENI. V dropped 3 bases and J dropped 7; count of bases not matched to a gene: 13.

This clone was counted a single time. The chain recombines TRBV28 with TRBJ1-4; a weak D match, TRBD1 (5 bases). Germline V CDR1 and CDR2: MDHEN, SYDVKM. Trimming left V 6 bases short and J 7 bases short, with 12 bases between. CDR3 length: 13 residues. DNA of the CDR3: TGTGCCAGCAGACCCCAAGGGGCTGAAAAACTGTTTTTT. Translation gives CASRPQGAEKLFF.

The chain recombines TRBV4-2 with TRBJ2-3; 8 bases align to TRBD1. CDR1 is LGHNA, CDR2 YNFKEQ, per germline. This CDR3 is built from 16 residues. The V segment lost 5 bases and the J segment 4 bases; nucleotides outside the gene matches: 11. CDR3 in amino acids: CASSSQGALGPDTQYF. CDR3 nucleotides: TGTGCCAGCAGCAGCCAGGGGGCGCTTGGGCCAGATACGCAGTATTTT.

This clone was detected only once. The V and J genes are TRBV3-1 (or the pseudogene TRBV3-2) and TRBJ1-2, with a possible D match to TRBD1 (5 bases). Germline V gene data show CDR1 as LGHDT and CDR2 as YNNKEL (reference sequence). The CDR3 contains 13 residues. Trimming stripped 6 bases from V and 4 bases from J, with 12 bases between. The CDR3 DNA reads as TGTGCCAGCAGTCGGCAGGGAGCCTATGGCTACACCTTC. This sequence encodes CASSRQGAYGYTF.

V and J are TRBV29-1 and TRBJ1-1; no definite D call. The CDR3 contains 12 residues. V was cut by 5 bases and J by 5 bases, with 12 bases left in between. CDR1 is SQVTM and CDR2 is ANQGSEA in the germline V gene. The DNA of the CDR3 is TGCAGCGTTAGCCAGGCCGTTACTGAAGCTTTCTTT. This translates into CSVSQAVTEAFF.

This clone appeared a single time. This sequence joins TRBV28 and TRBJ1-5, with D uncertain. This CDR3 region has 12 residues. V lost 7 bases, J lost 1 base, and 5 bases lay in between. Looked up from germline, CDR1 is MDHEN and CDR2 is SYDVKM. CDR3 bases: TGTGCCAGCATTGGGAGCAATCAGCCCCAGCATTTT. This gives the protein CASIGSNQPQHF.

Here the CDR3 DNA reads TGTGCCAGTAGCCCCTGGACCCCTAACACCGGGGAGCTGTTTTTT. Translated, it gives CASSPWTPNTGELFF. This sequence joins TRBV19 and TRBJ2-2; D is unclear. Per germline, CDR1 LNHDA and CDR2 SQIVND (reference sequence). Trimming stripped 6 bases from V and 2 bases from J, with 13 bases between. CDR3 length: 15 residues.

J is TRBJ1-6 and V is TRBV28; TRBD1 is a possible D gene (5 bases). The CDR3 runs 14 residues. Per germline, CDR1 MDHEN and CDR2 SYDVKM. Trimming cost V 6 bases and J 0 bases, with 6 bases left between them. The CDR3 DNA follows: TGTGCCAGCAGCGACAGCTCCTATAATTCACCCCTCCACTTT. It encodes CASSDSSYNSPLHF.